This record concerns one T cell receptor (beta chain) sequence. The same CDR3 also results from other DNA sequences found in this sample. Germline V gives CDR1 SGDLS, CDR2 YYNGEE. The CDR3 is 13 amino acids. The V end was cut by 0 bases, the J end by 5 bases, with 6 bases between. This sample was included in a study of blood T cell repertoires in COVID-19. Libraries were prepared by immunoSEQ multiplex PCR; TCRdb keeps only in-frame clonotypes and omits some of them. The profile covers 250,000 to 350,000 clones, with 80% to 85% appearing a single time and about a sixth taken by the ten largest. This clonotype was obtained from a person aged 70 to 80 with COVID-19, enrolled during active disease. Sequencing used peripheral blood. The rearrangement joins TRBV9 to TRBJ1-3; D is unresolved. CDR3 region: CASSVDIRNTIYF. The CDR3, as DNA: TGTGCCAGCAGCGTAGACATACGAAACACCATATATTTT.